The T cell receptor (beta chain) under discussion was sequenced for a study of beta chain features in type 1 diabetes. Study-wide results and limits: Naive, central memory and regulatory TCRB repertoires appeared more similar among patients than healthy donors. People with Type 1 diabetes carried modestly yet significantly shorter TCRB CDR3s in all four CD4+ subsets. Using cDNA template may skew counts toward highly expressing activated cells.

A remark on this clone: Its cognate antigen is unknown.

CDR3 length: 16 residues. V shed 2 bases, J shed 5 bases, and the junction held 5 bases outside the gene matches. CDR1 and CDR2 (germline): SGHRS, YFSETQ. The whole isolated RNA underwent reverse transcription, so sequencing captured expressed TCRB transcripts. This table comes from immunoSEQ multiplex PCR, and its TCRdb copy is limited to in-frame clones, with some not included. The data contain around 97,000 clones, about 26% of them seen just once; the ten biggest clones take up approximately 0.5%. Every donor had blood drawn once into heparin, around 120 mL on average. The sample consisted of central memory CD4+ T cells from blood. The J gene is TRBJ2-3, the V gene TRBV5-1; 13 positions agree with TRBD2. The sequence was obtained from a woman aged 18-29 years with type 1 diabetes. The DNA of the CDR3 is TGCGCCAGCAGCTTAGGACTAGCGGGAGATATAGATACGCAGTATTTT. Amino acid sequence: CASSLGLAGDIDTQYF.